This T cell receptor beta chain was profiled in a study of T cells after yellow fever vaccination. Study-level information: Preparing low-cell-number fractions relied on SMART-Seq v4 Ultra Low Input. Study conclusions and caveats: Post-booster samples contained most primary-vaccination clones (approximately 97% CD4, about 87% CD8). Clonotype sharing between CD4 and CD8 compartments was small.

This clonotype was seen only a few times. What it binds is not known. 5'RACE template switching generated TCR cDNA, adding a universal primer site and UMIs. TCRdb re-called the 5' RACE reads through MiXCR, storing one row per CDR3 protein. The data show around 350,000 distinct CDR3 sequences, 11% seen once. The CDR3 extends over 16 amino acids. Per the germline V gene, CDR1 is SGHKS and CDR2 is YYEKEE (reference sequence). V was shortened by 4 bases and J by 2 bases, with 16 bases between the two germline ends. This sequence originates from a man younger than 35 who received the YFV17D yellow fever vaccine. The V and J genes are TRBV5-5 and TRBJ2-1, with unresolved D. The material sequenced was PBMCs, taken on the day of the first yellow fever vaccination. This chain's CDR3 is CASSLQSVTTYNEQFF. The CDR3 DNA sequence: TGTGCCAGCAGCCTGCAATCGGTGACAACCTACAATGAGCAGTTCTTC.